Listed below are T cell receptor beta chains from one sample, sequenced in a study of shared clonotypes between healthy human individuals. The assay was immunoSEQ multiplex PCR, and TCRdb's table has in-frame clones only and misses some. The data show roughly 600,000 clones, more than 95% seen once. Specimen: naive CD8+ T cells sorted from blood. These TCRs come from a man between 25 and 39 years old in good health. Each CDR3 is given with its conserved first and last residue. The order of the fields is J gene, clone size, D gene, V gene, CDR3 DNA, CDR3 protein. A D gene is named only where the DNA matches it firmly. Only part of the rows carry a size: once, few, many, or a class if the clone is expanded.

J: TRBJ2-1; size: -; D: -; V: TRBV7-9; DNA: TGTGCCAGCCCAGACGGCACCTACAATGAGCAGTTCTTC; CDR3: CASPDGTYNEQFF
J: TRBJ2-7; size: -; D: -; V: TRBV10-2; DNA: TGCGCCAGCAGTGGATTCGGGGCTTACGAGCAGTACTTC; CDR3: CASSGFGAYEQYF
J: TRBJ2-2; size: -; D: TRBD1; V: TRBV9; DNA: TGTGCCAGCAGCGTAGAACAAGGGGACAGGGACACCGGGGAGCTGTTTTTT; CDR3: CASSVEQGDRDTGELFF
J: TRBJ2-7; size: -; D: -; V: TRBV27; DNA: TGTGCCAGCAGCCTTCTAGGGACTTTGGCCTACGAGCAGTACTTC; CDR3: CASSLLGTLAYEQYF
J: TRBJ2-1; size: -; D: -; V: TRBV7-9; DNA: TGTGCCAGCAGCCCTCGGCGCGATGAGCAGTTCTTC; CDR3: CASSPRRDEQFF
J: TRBJ1-1; size: -; D: -; V: TRBV14; DNA: TGTGCCAGCAGACGGGGAGGCAACACTGAAGCTTTCTTT; CDR3: CASRRGGNTEAFF
J: TRBJ2-1; size: few; D: TRBD2; V: TRBV18; DNA: TGTGCCAGCTCACCATTAGCGGGAGGCGCCGATTATGAGCAGTTCTTC; CDR3: CASSPLAGGADYEQFF
J: TRBJ2-7; size: once; D: TRBD1; V: TRBV5-1; DNA: TGCGCCAGCAGCCGGGCAGGGGGCCACGAGCAGTACTTC; CDR3: CASSRAGGHEQYF
J: TRBJ2-7; size: -; D: TRBD2; V: TRBV28; DNA: TGTGCCAGCAGTTTTGGGGTAGCGGGAGGGAGCGACGAGCAGTACTTC; CDR3: CASSFGVAGGSDEQYF
J: TRBJ1-5; size: -; D: -; V: TRBV28; DNA: TGTGCCAGCAGTTTATCCAACCCGGGACCTCCGGCGTGGCCCCAGCATTTT; CDR3: CASSLSNPGPPAWPQHF
J: TRBJ2-1; size: -; D: -; V: TRBV27; DNA: TGTGCCAGCAGTTTATCGAAGGGTGGACATGAGCAGTTCTTC; CDR3: CASSLSKGGHEQFF
J: TRBJ1-1; size: -; D: -; V: TRBV9; DNA: TGTGCCAGCAGCGTATCGCGGAACACTGAAGCTTTCTTT; CDR3: CASSVSRNTEAFF
J: TRBJ2-7; size: -; D: TRBD2; V: TRBV6-1; DNA: TGTGCCAGCAGTGAAGAGGGAGCGGGAGGGCCGGTCGAGCAGTACTTC; CDR3: CASSEEGAGGPVEQYF
J: TRBJ2-1; size: few; D: TRBD2; V: TRBV9; DNA: TGTGCCAGCAGCGTAGGGACTAGCGGCTACAATGAGCAGTTCTTC; CDR3: CASSVGTSGYNEQFF
J: TRBJ1-5; size: -; D: -; V: TRBV4-1; DNA: TGCGCCAGCAGCCAAGAGGTTGGGGGAGGTCAGCCCCAGCATTTT; CDR3: CASSQEVGGGQPQHF
J: TRBJ2-1; size: -; D: -; V: TRBV4-1; DNA: TGCGCCAGCAGCCAAGCGGGAGATGAGCAGTTCTTC; CDR3: CASSQAGDEQFF
J: TRBJ2-7; size: -; D: TRBD1; V: TRBV7-8; DNA: TGTGCCAGCAGCCTGACAGGGATTAACGAGCAGTACTTC; CDR3: CASSLTGINEQYF
J: TRBJ2-2; size: -; D: -; V: TRBV15; DNA: TGTGCCACCAGCAGAGAAGAAGGAGCCGGGGAGCTGTTTTTT; CDR3: CATSREEGAGELFF
J: TRBJ2-1; size: -; D: TRBD2; V: TRBV27; DNA: TGTGCCAGCAGCTTCTCGTCGACTAGCGGGGGTGAGCAGTTCTTC; CDR3: CASSFSSTSGGEQFF
J: TRBJ2-5; size: -; D: TRBD1; V: TRBV13; DNA: TGTGCCAGCAGCCAGGGACAGGGAAAGACCCAGTACTTC; CDR3: CASSQGQGKTQYF
J: TRBJ2-7; size: -; D: -; V: TRBV27; DNA: TGTGCCAGCAATGCGCTCCGGGACGGAACCTACGAGCAGTACTTC; CDR3: CASNALRDGTYEQYF
J: TRBJ2-5; size: -; D: -; V: TRBV29-1; DNA: TGCAGCGTAACAGGGTCGAGGATGACCCAGTACTTC; CDR3: CSVTGSRMTQYF
J: TRBJ2-7; size: -; D: -; V: TRBV7-2; DNA: TGTGCCAGCAGCTTAGGCCCCACATTAGGGGGGAATTCCTACGAGCAGTACTTC; CDR3: CASSLGPTLGGNSYEQYF
J: TRBJ2-1; size: -; D: -; V: TRBV7-9; DNA: TGTGCCAGCAGCGCCAGTCCTGGGAACAATGAGCAGTTCTTC; CDR3: CASSASPGNNEQFF